The entry below describes one T cell receptor (beta chain). Its specificity is not known. This CDR3 spans 13 amino acids. The V segment lost 4 bases and the J segment 8 bases; nucleotides outside the gene matches: 5. Germline assignment: CDR1 SGHRS and CDR2 YFSETQ. The data originate from a study of cytomegalovirus exposure and HLA in healthy donors. Study overall: Unique TCR beta sequences numbering about 100 million came from about 179 million T cells in an earlier analysis. The Caucasian-associated ancestry cluster contained approximately 81% of the roughly 400 genotyped donors. Study conclusions and caveats: Accounts indicate the classifier identified cytomegalovirus status with strong specificity and sensitivity. Most subjects had HLA-A and HLA-B alleles reportedly predicted accurately by TCR beta sequences.

PCR used 60 Vbeta primers and 13 Jbeta primers. Assay: immunoSEQ multiplex PCR; the TCRdb copy retains only in-frame clones and omits some. The data hold roughly 170,000 clones, with 84% observed a single time. Sequencing used PBMCs. The V and J genes are TRBV5-1 and TRBJ1-2, with 10 bases lining up with TRBD1. The TCR sequence derives from a man between 18 and 35 years old in good health and CMV-seronegative. CDR3 nucleotide sequence: TGCGCCAGCAGCCCGGGACAGGGGTGGGGCTACACCTTC. Protein sequence: CASSPGQGWGYTF.